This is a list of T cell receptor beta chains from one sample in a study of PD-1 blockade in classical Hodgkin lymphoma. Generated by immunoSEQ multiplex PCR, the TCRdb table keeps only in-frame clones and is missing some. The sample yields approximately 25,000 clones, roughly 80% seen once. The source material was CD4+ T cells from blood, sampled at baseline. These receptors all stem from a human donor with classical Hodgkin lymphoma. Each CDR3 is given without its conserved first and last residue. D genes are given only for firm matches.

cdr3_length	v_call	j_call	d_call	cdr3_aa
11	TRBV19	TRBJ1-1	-	ASGGTSNTEAF
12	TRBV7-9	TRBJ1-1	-	ASSLAITATEAF
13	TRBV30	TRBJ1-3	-	AWSVTGGSGNTIY
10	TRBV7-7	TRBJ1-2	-	ASSVAGGGYT
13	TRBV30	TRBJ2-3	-	AWSVGLSATDTQY
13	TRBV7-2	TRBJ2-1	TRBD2	ASSLPGLAFREQF
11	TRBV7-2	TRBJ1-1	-	ASSLAHILEAF
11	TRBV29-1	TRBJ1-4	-	SVDQGGSEKLF
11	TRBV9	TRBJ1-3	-	ASSVVEGNTIY
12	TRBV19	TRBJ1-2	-	ASSMAGFPYGYT
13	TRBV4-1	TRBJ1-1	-	ASSQDGAGGTEAF
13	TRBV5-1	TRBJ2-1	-	ASSQQFGTAKPEF
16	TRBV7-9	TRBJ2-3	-	ASSRGAFGGDATDTQY
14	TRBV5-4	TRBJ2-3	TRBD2	ASTLPRRGGRNTQY
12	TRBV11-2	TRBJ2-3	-	ASSLQGMADTQY
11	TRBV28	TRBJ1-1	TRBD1	ASSGQGFTEAF
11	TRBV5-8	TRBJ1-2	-	ASIWRNSNGYT
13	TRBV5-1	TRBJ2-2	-	ASSLLSLNTGELF
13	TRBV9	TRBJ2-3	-	ASSTQITPTDTQY
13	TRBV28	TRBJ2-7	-	ASSTKHRASYEQY
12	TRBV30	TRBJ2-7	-	AWDRDRADNEQY
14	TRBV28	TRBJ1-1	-	ASSYAGQIRNTEAF
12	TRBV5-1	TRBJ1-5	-	ASSLQGSNQPQH
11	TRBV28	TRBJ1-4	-	ASSSDRLEKLF
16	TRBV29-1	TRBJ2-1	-	SVLPWGAGTRPRNEQF
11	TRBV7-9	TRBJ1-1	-	ASSLVGSAEAF
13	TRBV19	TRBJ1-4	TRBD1	ASSLRGAWNEKLF
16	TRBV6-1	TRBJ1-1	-	ASSEGTLLKSMNTEAF
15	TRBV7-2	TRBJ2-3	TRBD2	ASSSGLAGPLTDTQY
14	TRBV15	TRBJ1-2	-	ATSRDVRGDRNGYT
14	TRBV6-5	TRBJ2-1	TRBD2	ASSLTTSGDYNEQF
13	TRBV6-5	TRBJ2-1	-	ASNHKGSSYNEQF
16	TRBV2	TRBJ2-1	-	ASSEANFWQEGANEQF
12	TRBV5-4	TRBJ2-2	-	ASSLDINTGELF
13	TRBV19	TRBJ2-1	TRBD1	ASTWGQGPYNEQF
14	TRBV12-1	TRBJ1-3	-	ASSFGGQKSGNTIY
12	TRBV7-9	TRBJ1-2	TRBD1	ASSPGTVNYGYT
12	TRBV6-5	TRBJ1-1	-	ASSRGDIGTEAF
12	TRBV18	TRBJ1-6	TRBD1	ASSSSDREAPLH
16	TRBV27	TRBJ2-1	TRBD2	ASSLSRDSGGVSNEQF
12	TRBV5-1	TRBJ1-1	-	ASSLVLGTTEAF
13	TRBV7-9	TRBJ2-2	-	ASRPRQGGTGELF
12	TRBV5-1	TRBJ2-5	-	ASSIGQRQETQY
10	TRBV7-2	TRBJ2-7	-	ASSFLAAEQY
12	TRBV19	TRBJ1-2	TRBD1	ASSIQGANYGYT
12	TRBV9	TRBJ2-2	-	ASSVAANTGELF
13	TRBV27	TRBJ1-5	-	ASSLQGQSNQPQH
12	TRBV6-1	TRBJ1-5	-	ASSDYRKNQPQH
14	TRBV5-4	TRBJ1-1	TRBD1	ASSPRTGDLYTEAF
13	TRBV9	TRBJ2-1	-	ASSVGISSYNEQF
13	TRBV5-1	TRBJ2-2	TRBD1	ASSSRQGSGGELF
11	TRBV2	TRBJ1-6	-	ASSPGLTSSLH
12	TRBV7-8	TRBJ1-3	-	ASSLRRSGNTIY
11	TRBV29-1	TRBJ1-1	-	SVDEGSVTEAF
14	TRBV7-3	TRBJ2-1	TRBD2	ASSYLSGGDYNEQF
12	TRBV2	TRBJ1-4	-	ASSVTATNEKLF
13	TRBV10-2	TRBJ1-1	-	ASTPVRGAGTEAF
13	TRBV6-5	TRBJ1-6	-	ASSPRGRVNSPLH
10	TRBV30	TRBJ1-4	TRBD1	ALDRVNEKLF